This is a list of T cell receptor beta chains from one sample in a study of T cell responses to AZD1222 COVID-19 vaccine. The data were produced by immunoSEQ multiplex PCR, yet TCRdb's version contains in-frame clones alone and is incomplete. The table shows roughly 140,000 clones, with 80% to 85% occurring only once. This sample comprised peripheral blood, obtained on day 0 of MenACWY control vaccination. These receptors were collected from an adult in good health. Both conserved end residues are part of each CDR3. Each record gives: D gene, J gene, V gene, clone size, CDR3 DNA, CDR3 protein. A D gene is named only where the DNA matches it firmly. A clone size is listed for some rows: how often the clone was seen (once, few, many), or a class if it is expanded.

d_gene: NA; j_gene: TRBJ2-1; v_gene: TRBV7-3; abundance: NA; CDR3nt: TGTGCCAGCAGCCCTAACATAGACCGCCCGGGTGAGCAGTTCTTC; CDR3aa: CASSPNIDRPGEQFF
d_gene: NA; j_gene: TRBJ1-4; v_gene: TRBV6-5; abundance: few; CDR3nt: TGTGCCAGCGGGAAAGGAAGATTAGAAAAACTGTTTTTT; CDR3aa: CASGKGRLEKLFF
d_gene: NA; j_gene: TRBJ1-1; v_gene: TRBV9; abundance: NA; CDR3nt: TGTGCCAGCAGCGTAAACTGGCGGGGGCTAGAAGGCGGTGAAGCTTTCTTT; CDR3aa: CASSVNWRGLEGGEAFF
d_gene: TRBD1; j_gene: TRBJ1-2; v_gene: TRBV6-2/TRBV6-3; abundance: NA; CDR3nt: TGTGCCAGCATCCCACAGGGGCCTAACTATGGCTACACCTTC; CDR3aa: CASIPQGPNYGYTF
d_gene: TRBD2; j_gene: TRBJ2-3; v_gene: TRBV7-9; abundance: NA; CDR3nt: TGTGCCAGCAGCCTCGGGACTAGCGGGGGATGGTTGGATACGCAGTATTTT; CDR3aa: CASSLGTSGGWLDTQYF
d_gene: TRBD1; j_gene: TRBJ1-2; v_gene: TRBV4-1; abundance: few; CDR3nt: TGCGCCAGCAGCCGGACAGGGGTGGATGGCTACACCTTC; CDR3aa: CASSRTGVDGYTF
d_gene: NA; j_gene: TRBJ1-1; v_gene: TRBV2; abundance: NA; CDR3nt: TGTGCCAGCAGACTAGACGTAGGCGCTGAAGCTTTCTTT; CDR3aa: CASRLDVGAEAFF
d_gene: TRBD1; j_gene: TRBJ2-7; v_gene: TRBV27; abundance: NA; CDR3nt: TGTGCCAGCAGCCGGGACAGGGGCTACGAGCAGTACTTC; CDR3aa: CASSRDRGYEQYF
d_gene: NA; j_gene: TRBJ2-3; v_gene: TRBV9; abundance: NA; CDR3nt: TGTGCCAGCAGCTCCAGGGGGACTAACACAGATACGCAGTATTTT; CDR3aa: CASSSRGTNTDTQYF
d_gene: TRBD1; j_gene: TRBJ2-3; v_gene: TRBV18; abundance: NA; CDR3nt: TGTGCCAGCTCACCGACAGGGGGCACAGATACGCAGTATTTT; CDR3aa: CASSPTGGTDTQYF
d_gene: NA; j_gene: TRBJ2-1; v_gene: TRBV7-8; abundance: NA; CDR3nt: TGTGCCAGCAGCGGGCGACTTCTCACCCGACAGTTCTTC; CDR3aa: CASSGRLLTRQFF
d_gene: NA; j_gene: TRBJ1-6; v_gene: TRBV4-1; abundance: NA; CDR3nt: TGCGCCAGCAGCCAAGGAAGGGGTTACGATAATTCACCCCTCCACTTT; CDR3aa: CASSQGRGYDNSPLHF
d_gene: NA; j_gene: TRBJ1-2; v_gene: TRBV10-2; abundance: NA; CDR3nt: TGCGCCAGCAGTGACGGGAACTATGGCTACACCTTC; CDR3aa: CASSDGNYGYTF
d_gene: NA; j_gene: TRBJ2-7; v_gene: TRBV5-1; abundance: NA; CDR3nt: TGCGCCAGCAGCTTGGGGCCAGCAACCTACGAGCAGTACTTC; CDR3aa: CASSLGPATYEQYF
d_gene: NA; j_gene: TRBJ1-1; v_gene: TRBV7-9; abundance: once; CDR3nt: TGTGCCAGCCTCAGCTGGGGAAATGAAGCTTTCTTT; CDR3aa: CASLSWGNEAFF
d_gene: TRBD1; j_gene: TRBJ1-2; v_gene: TRBV6-2/TRBV6-3; abundance: NA; CDR3nt: TGTGCCAGCAGCCCCGGACAGGTCTATGGCTACACCTTC; CDR3aa: CASSPGQVYGYTF
d_gene: NA; j_gene: TRBJ2-5; v_gene: TRBV6-5; abundance: NA; CDR3nt: TGTGCCAGCAGTTACTCGACATCAGGCCAAGAGACCCAGTACTTC; CDR3aa: CASSYSTSGQETQYF
d_gene: NA; j_gene: TRBJ2-1; v_gene: TRBV3-1/TRBV3-2; abundance: few; CDR3nt: TGTGCCAGCGGCGGGGACAGAAACTACAATGAGCAGTTCTTC; CDR3aa: CASGGDRNYNEQFF
d_gene: TRBD1; j_gene: TRBJ2-1; v_gene: TRBV30; abundance: NA; CDR3nt: TGTGCCTGGAGTGGACAGGGACGGTACAATGAGCAGTTCTTC; CDR3aa: CAWSGQGRYNEQFF
d_gene: TRBD1; j_gene: TRBJ1-2; v_gene: TRBV5-4; abundance: NA; CDR3nt: TGTGCCAGCAGCCCCGGGACAGCAGGCTATGGCTACACCTTC; CDR3aa: CASSPGTAGYGYTF
d_gene: TRBD1; j_gene: TRBJ1-1; v_gene: TRBV14; abundance: NA; CDR3nt: TGTGCCAGCAGCCAGGGACAGGGGAACACTGAAGCTTTCTTT; CDR3aa: CASSQGQGNTEAFF
d_gene: TRBD1; j_gene: TRBJ1-3; v_gene: TRBV6-5; abundance: NA; CDR3nt: TGTGCCAGCAGTTACGGGGACAGCTCCTCTGGAAACACCATATATTTT; CDR3aa: CASSYGDSSSGNTIYF
d_gene: NA; j_gene: TRBJ2-1; v_gene: TRBV27; abundance: NA; CDR3nt: TGTGCCAGCAGTCACGCTCTCAATGAGCAGTTCTTC; CDR3aa: CASSHALNEQFF
d_gene: NA; j_gene: TRBJ2-7; v_gene: TRBV5-4; abundance: NA; CDR3nt: TGTGCCAGCAGCCCCGGACAAGGCGGCGAGCAGTACTTC; CDR3aa: CASSPGQGGEQYF
d_gene: TRBD1; j_gene: TRBJ1-4; v_gene: TRBV5-1; abundance: NA; CDR3nt: TGCGCCAGCAGCCTGGGCGGGGGGACAGGGACTGAAAAACTGTTTTTT; CDR3aa: CASSLGGGTGTEKLFF
d_gene: NA; j_gene: TRBJ2-5; v_gene: TRBV1; abundance: once; CDR3nt: TGCACCAGCAGCCTAGATGGCGGGCCTTACCAAGAGACCCAGTACTTC; CDR3aa: CTSSLDGGPYQETQYF
d_gene: NA; j_gene: TRBJ1-1; v_gene: TRBV2; abundance: once; CDR3nt: TGTGCCAGCAGTGAGGACAGGAACACTGAAGCTTTCTTT; CDR3aa: CASSEDRNTEAFF
d_gene: NA; j_gene: TRBJ1-1; v_gene: TRBV2; abundance: NA; CDR3nt: TGTGCCAGCAGTGAAGCGCGGGGGAGGCCTGAAGCTTTCTTT; CDR3aa: CASSEARGRPEAFF
d_gene: NA; j_gene: TRBJ1-4; v_gene: TRBV2; abundance: NA; CDR3nt: TGTGCCAGCAGTGACCAACGAGTGGGTGAAAAACTGTTTTTT; CDR3aa: CASSDQRVGEKLFF
d_gene: TRBD1; j_gene: TRBJ2-7; v_gene: TRBV3-1/TRBV3-2; abundance: NA; CDR3nt: TGTGCCAGCAGCCTAAGACAGGGCTCCTACGAGCAGTACTTC; CDR3aa: CASSLRQGSYEQYF
d_gene: NA; j_gene: TRBJ2-3; v_gene: TRBV5-5; abundance: NA; CDR3nt: TGTGCCAGCAGCGCAGCCAGTTACACAGATACGCAGTATTTT; CDR3aa: CASSAASYTDTQYF
d_gene: TRBD2; j_gene: TRBJ2-5; v_gene: TRBV28; abundance: NA; CDR3nt: TGTGCCAGCAGGCCTTGGGGGGCGGGTAGCGGGGTTTACCAAGAGACCCAGTACTTC; CDR3aa: CASRPWGAGSGVYQETQYF
d_gene: TRBD1; j_gene: TRBJ2-1; v_gene: TRBV10-3; abundance: NA; CDR3nt: TGTGCCATCGACGACAGGGGATACAATGAGCAGTTCTTC; CDR3aa: CAIDDRGYNEQFF
d_gene: TRBD1; j_gene: TRBJ1-4; v_gene: TRBV7-9; abundance: once; CDR3nt: TGTGCCAGCAGCCCGCAGGGGGGCCCGGGGGAAAAACTGTTTTTT; CDR3aa: CASSPQGGPGEKLFF
d_gene: TRBD2; j_gene: TRBJ2-2; v_gene: TRBV18; abundance: NA; CDR3nt: TGTGCCAGCTCACCTCCCGGACTAGCGGGGGGCACCCGAGGGAGCGGGGAGCTGTTTTTT; CDR3aa: CASSPPGLAGGTRGSGELFF
d_gene: NA; j_gene: TRBJ2-1; v_gene: TRBV4-2; abundance: NA; CDR3nt: TGTGCCAGCAGCCAAGAGGTTGGCATCCACAATGAGCAGTTCTTC; CDR3aa: CASSQEVGIHNEQFF
d_gene: TRBD1; j_gene: TRBJ1-2; v_gene: TRBV7-2; abundance: NA; CDR3nt: TGTGCCAGCAGCTCTTACCGGGACAGGGGTCTCTATGGCTACACCTTC; CDR3aa: CASSSYRDRGLYGYTF
d_gene: TRBD2; j_gene: TRBJ2-3; v_gene: TRBV5-1; abundance: NA; CDR3nt: TGCGCCAGCAGCTCTCGACTAGCGGGGGCTAGCACAGATACGCAGTATTTT; CDR3aa: CASSSRLAGASTDTQYF
d_gene: TRBD1; j_gene: TRBJ1-2; v_gene: TRBV14; abundance: NA; CDR3nt: TGTGCCAGCAGCCGATATACAGGGGACTATGGCTACACCTTC; CDR3aa: CASSRYTGDYGYTF
d_gene: NA; j_gene: TRBJ1-4; v_gene: TRBV6-5; abundance: NA; CDR3nt: TGTGCCAGCAGGAACAGGGATGAAAAACTGTTTTTT; CDR3aa: CASRNRDEKLFF
d_gene: NA; j_gene: TRBJ2-5; v_gene: TRBV6-6; abundance: NA; CDR3nt: TGTGCCAGCAGAGACAGTGGAGAGACCCAGTACTTC; CDR3aa: CASRDSGETQYF
d_gene: NA; j_gene: TRBJ2-2; v_gene: TRBV5-6; abundance: NA; CDR3nt: TGTGCCAGCAGCTCAATTGACACCGGGGAGCTGTTTTTT; CDR3aa: CASSSIDTGELFF
d_gene: NA; j_gene: TRBJ1-2; v_gene: TRBV2; abundance: once; CDR3nt: TGTGCCAGCAGCTGGGGTGACTATGGCTACACCTTC; CDR3aa: CASSWGDYGYTF
d_gene: NA; j_gene: TRBJ1-1; v_gene: TRBV3-1/TRBV3-2; abundance: NA; CDR3nt: TGTGCCAGCAGCCAATTGGTCGGCTGGAACACTGAAGCTTTCTTT; CDR3aa: CASSQLVGWNTEAFF
d_gene: NA; j_gene: TRBJ1-2; v_gene: TRBV28; abundance: NA; CDR3nt: TGTGCCAGCAGTTTGACGGGCAGCATCTATGGCTACACCTTC; CDR3aa: CASSLTGSIYGYTF